This is a list of T cell receptor beta chains from one sample in a study of T cell clones after liver transplantation. Measured with immunoSEQ multiplex PCR; TCRdb has only the in-frame clones, and not every one. The sample holds about 120,000 clones, about nine tenths seen once. The source was CD4+ T cells from blood, collected 12 months after liver transplant. These receptors were collected from a human patient who received a liver transplant. Some T cells may be graft donor cells. Both conserved end residues are trimmed from each CDR3. The order of the fields is J gene, V gene, CDR3 protein.

j_call: TRBJ1-5; v_call: TRBV15; cdr3_aa: ATTLFQGTQPQH
j_call: TRBJ2-3; v_call: TRBV14; cdr3_aa: ASSQLTSTDTQY
j_call: TRBJ1-5; v_call: TRBV4-2; cdr3_aa: ASSQGGGGNQPQH
j_call: TRBJ2-7; v_call: TRBV6-4; cdr3_aa: ASSGSYEQY
j_call: TRBJ1-3; v_call: TRBV15; cdr3_aa: ATSRSVGGNSGNTIY
j_call: TRBJ2-1; v_call: TRBV5-8; cdr3_aa: ASSLNGVLNEQF
j_call: TRBJ1-1; v_call: TRBV5-1; cdr3_aa: ASSLLGGHAEAF
j_call: TRBJ1-3; v_call: TRBV27; cdr3_aa: ASSPGRAGNTIY
j_call: TRBJ2-7; v_call: TRBV6-6; cdr3_aa: ASSPPGLADEQY
j_call: TRBJ1-2; v_call: TRBV5-4; cdr3_aa: ASSPARQGNLDGYT